This T cell receptor beta chain derives from a study of siplizumab effects on memory and regulatory T cells (dated by TCRdb to about 2019). As for the study more broadly: The effect of the anti-CD2 antibody siplizumab on alloreactive T-cell subsets was examined in allogeneic mixed lymphocyte reactions constructed from human PBMCs. Beyond this particular receptor, the publication reports: Because sequences below about 10^-5 frequency were poorly captured, only a minor fraction of alloreactive clones could be mapped to unstimulated subsets. Roughly 75-97% of proliferating CD4+ or CD8+ clones could not be assigned a naive or memory phenotype. Siplizumab significantly lowered the cumulative frequency of alloreactive sequences that could be traced to unstimulated CD4+ memory T cells. Whether proliferating Tregs from siplizumab cultures were suppressive was not functionally confirmed. Of the alloreactive CD4+ clones that could be mapped, the Treg-derived share averaged around 70% with siplizumab compared with under 30% in control reactions. Unstimulated naive T cells appeared more diverse than memory T cells, and naive cells seemed to contribute substantially to the alloresponse.

The method behind the library was the immunoSEQ multiplex PCR assay. The deep sequencing platform assayed some 98,000 TCR templates per sample. Genomic DNA extracted from sorted T cells was used for TCRbeta CDR3 sequencing. As for the authors' bioinformatics: The R programming language was used for the clonal analysis of the TCRbeta CDR3 data. Alloreactive CD4+ and CD8+ clones were identified by comparing unstimulated samples to CFSE-low samples taken after the reaction. Alloreactive CD4+ clones were assigned to regulatory or non-regulatory origin by matching sequences to sorted unstimulated Treg and non-Treg repertoires. In TCRdb, the immuneACCESS table is reduced to in-frame sequences with V and J assigned. These tables do not hold every clone; where another copy was compared, an unresolved V gene accounts for under half, and the others remain unexplained. The D gene and trimming were derived from the DNA, and the V and J assignments and clone size from that table. Present in this sample are 50,000 to 70,000 clones, roughly 96% of which were seen just once. In total, the top ten clones hold about 0.095% of the sample.

In regard to this clone: The target of this receptor is not known. No much larger clonotype is one base removed from it; base qualities were not supplied.

V is pared back by 5 bases and J by 3 bases, with 14 bases lying between the germline termini. Taken from cysteine to phenylalanine, the CDR3 has 15 residues. The entry retains the CDR3 DNA only, 45 bases that are in frame from base 1. Looking up the germline V gene (reference sequence) yields CDR1 SEHNR and CDR2 FQNEAQ. Unstimulated CD4+ memory cells were also sequenced in three donor pairs, together with CD4+ naive, CD8+ TEMRA, CD8+ naive and CD8+ effector memory subsets. Sorted unstimulated T cells, along with proliferating T cells recovered from mixed lymphocyte reactions, underwent TCRbeta CDR3 sequencing. Fresh whole blood from over 8 HLA-typed healthy donors was used to isolate PBMCs.

What was sequenced was naive CD8+ T cells sorted from blood. The cell subset or site label, read with the paper, signifies: unstimulated naive T cells. This TCR was recovered from a human donor in good health. The sequence links TRBV7-9 to TRBJ2-1; TRBD2 is perhaps the D gene, given 6 matching bases. This receptor has the CDR3 CASSRAAGVYNEQFF. The nucleotide sequence reads TGTGCCAGCAGCCGAGCAGCGGGTGTCTACAATGAGCAGTTCTTC.